This T cell receptor beta chain was sequenced during a study of blood T cell repertoires in COVID-19. In the study overall: Sample material is recorded as cDNA or gDNA derived from T cells, B-cell-depleted T cells, or PBMCs.

The CDR3 contains 13 residues. Trimming left V 9 bases short and J 5 bases short, with 16 bases between. Germline V gene data show CDR1 as LNHDA and CDR2 as SQIVND (reference sequence). Under the authors' procedure: Estimated nucleated cell counts came from reference gene primer amplification. Clones were sequenced by immunoSEQ multiplex PCR, and TCRdb holds only the in-frame ones, with some missing. V and J calls and clone size come straight from that table; D and trimming were deduced from the DNA. The sample comprises around 100,000 clones, roughly 85% of which are singletons, and approximately 3% rests with the top ten.

This sequence was found in a man aged 50 or older in a cohort sampled during active COVID-19. The rearrangement uses TRBV19 and TRBJ2-5; D might be TRBD1 (5 bases). Sequenced sample: peripheral blood. The CDR3 region is CASQRQPRETQYF. As DNA, the CDR3 is TGTGCCAGCCAAAGACAGCCTCGGGAGACCCAGTACTTC.